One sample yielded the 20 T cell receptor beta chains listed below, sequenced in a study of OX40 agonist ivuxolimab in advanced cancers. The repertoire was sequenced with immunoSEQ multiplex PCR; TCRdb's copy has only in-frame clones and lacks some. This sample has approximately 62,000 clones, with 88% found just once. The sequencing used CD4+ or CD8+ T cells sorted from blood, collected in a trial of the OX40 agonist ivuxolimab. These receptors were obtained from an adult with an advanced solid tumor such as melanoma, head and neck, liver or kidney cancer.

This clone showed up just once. The CDR3 loop is CASRFRPPSGANVLTF. In DNA form, the CDR3 reads TGTGCCAGCAGGTTCAGACCCCCCTCTGGGGCCAACGTCCTGACTTTC. The genes are TRBV28 and TRBJ2-6; D gene uncertain. V lost 6 bases, J lost 0 bases, and 12 bases lay in between. There are 16 residues in the CDR3. Looked up from germline, CDR1 is MDHEN and CDR2 is SYDVKM.

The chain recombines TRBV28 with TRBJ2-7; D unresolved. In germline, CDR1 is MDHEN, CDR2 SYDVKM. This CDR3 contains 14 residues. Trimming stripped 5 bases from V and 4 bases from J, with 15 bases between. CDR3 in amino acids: CASSPTPPEYEQYF. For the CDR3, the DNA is TGTGCCAGCAGTCCCACACCCCCGGAATACGAGCAGTACTTC.

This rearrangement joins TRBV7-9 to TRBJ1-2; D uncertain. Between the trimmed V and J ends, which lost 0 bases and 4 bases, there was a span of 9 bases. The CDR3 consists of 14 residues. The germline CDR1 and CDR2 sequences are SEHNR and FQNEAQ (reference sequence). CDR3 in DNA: TGTGCCAGCAGCTTAGCTGGGGAGACCTATGGCTACACCTTC. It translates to CASSLAGETYGYTF. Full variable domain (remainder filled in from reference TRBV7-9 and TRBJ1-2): DTGVSQNPRHKITKRGQNVTFRCDPISEHNRLYWYRQTLGQGPEFLTYFQNEAQLEKSRLLSDRFSAERPKGSFSTLEIQRTEQGDSAMYLCASSLAGETYGYTFGSGTRLTVV.

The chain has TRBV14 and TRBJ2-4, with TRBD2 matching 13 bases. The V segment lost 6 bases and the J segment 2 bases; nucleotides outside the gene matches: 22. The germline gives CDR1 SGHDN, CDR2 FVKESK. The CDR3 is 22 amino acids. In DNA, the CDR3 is TGTGCCAGCAGACATGGATCCGGACTAGCGGGGGTTAGTTTGATGTCCAAAAACATTCAGTACTTC. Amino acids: CASRHGSGLAGVSLMSKNIQYF.

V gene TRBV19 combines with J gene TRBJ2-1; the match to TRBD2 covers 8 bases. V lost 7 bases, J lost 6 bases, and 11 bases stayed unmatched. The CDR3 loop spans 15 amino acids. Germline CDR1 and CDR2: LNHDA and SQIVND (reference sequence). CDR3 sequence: CASKRVAGSSNEQFF. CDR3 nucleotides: TGTGCCAGTAAACGGGTAGCGGGAAGCTCCAATGAGCAGTTCTTC.

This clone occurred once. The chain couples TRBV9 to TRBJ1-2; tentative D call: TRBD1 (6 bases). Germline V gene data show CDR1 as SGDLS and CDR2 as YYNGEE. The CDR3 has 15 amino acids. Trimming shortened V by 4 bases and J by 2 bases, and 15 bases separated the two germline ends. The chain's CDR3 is CASSPRTDPNYGYTF. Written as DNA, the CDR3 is TGTGCCAGCAGCCCAAGGACAGACCCAAACTATGGCTACACCTTC.

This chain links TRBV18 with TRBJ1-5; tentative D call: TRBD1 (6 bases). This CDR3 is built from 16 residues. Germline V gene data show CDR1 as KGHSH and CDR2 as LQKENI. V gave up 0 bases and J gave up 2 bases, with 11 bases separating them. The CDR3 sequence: CASSPPVGGGNQPQHF. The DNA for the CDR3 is TGTGCCAGCTCACCACCGGTCGGGGGCGGCAATCAGCCCCAGCATTTT.

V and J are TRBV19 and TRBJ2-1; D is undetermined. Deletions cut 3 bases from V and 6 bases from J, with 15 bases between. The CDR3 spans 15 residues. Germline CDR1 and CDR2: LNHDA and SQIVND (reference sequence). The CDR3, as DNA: TGTGCCAGTAGTATCCGAGAGGCTAGTCGCAATGAGCAGTTCTTC. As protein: CASSIREASRNEQFF.

CDR3 DNA sequence: TGTGCCAGTACTAGGGTGAGGGAGGATCAGCCCCAGCATTTT. Residues: CASTRVREDQPQHF. The rearrangement links TRBV19 to TRBJ1-5, with D unclear. This CDR3 region has 14 residues. V was cut by 7 bases and J by 5 bases, with 15 bases left in between. Looked up from germline, CDR1 is LNHDA and CDR2 is SQIVND (reference sequence).

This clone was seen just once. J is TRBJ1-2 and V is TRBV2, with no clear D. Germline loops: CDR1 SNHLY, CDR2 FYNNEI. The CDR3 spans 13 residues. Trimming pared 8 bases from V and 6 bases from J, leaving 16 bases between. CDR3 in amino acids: CASSLAIRNGYTF. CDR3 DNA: TGTGCCAGCTCCCTGGCGATTCGGAATGGCTACACCTTC.

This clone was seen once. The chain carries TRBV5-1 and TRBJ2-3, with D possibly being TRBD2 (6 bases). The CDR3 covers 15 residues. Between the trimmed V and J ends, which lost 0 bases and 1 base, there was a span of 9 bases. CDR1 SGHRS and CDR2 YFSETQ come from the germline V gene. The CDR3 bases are TGCGCCAGCAGCTTGGCGGCTAGCGGCACAGATACGCAGTATTTT. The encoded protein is CASSLAASGTDTQYF.

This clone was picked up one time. The chain's CDR3 is CASSARNEQFF. The CDR3 coding sequence is TGTGCCAGCAGTGCTCGCAATGAGCAGTTCTTC. The genes are TRBV28 and TRBJ2-1; D is undetermined. CDR1 is MDHEN and CDR2 is SYDVKM in the germline V gene. This CDR3 spans 11 amino acids. V lost 5 bases and J 6 bases, leaving 5 bases between the germline ends. Full variable domain (rest looked up from reference TRBV28 and TRBJ2-1): DVKVTQSSRYLVKRTGEKVFLECVQDMDHENMFWYRQDPGLGLRLIYFSYDVKMKEKGDIPEGYSVSREKKERFSLILESASTNQTSMYLCASSARNEQFFGPGTRLTVL.

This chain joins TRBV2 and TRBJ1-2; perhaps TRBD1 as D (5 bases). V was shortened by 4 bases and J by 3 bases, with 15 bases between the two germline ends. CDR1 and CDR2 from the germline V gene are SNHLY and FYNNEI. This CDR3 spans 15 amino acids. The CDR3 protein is CASSVMARGDYGYTF. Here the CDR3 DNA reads TGTGCCAGCAGTGTTATGGCTAGAGGGGACTATGGCTACACCTTC.

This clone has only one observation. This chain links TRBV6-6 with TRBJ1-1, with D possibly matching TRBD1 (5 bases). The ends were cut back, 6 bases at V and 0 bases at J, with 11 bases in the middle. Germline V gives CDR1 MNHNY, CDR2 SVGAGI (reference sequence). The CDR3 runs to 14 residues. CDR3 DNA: TGTGCCAGCAGGGCACAGGAGGTGAACACTGAAGCTTTCTTT. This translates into CASRAQEVNTEAFF.

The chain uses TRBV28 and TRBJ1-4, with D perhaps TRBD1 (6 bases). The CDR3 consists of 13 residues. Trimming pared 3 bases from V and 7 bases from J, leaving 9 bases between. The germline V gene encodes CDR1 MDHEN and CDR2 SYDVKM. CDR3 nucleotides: TGTGCCAGCAGTTTTGGGGGCGTTGAAAAACTGTTTTTT. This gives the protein CASSFGGVEKLFF.

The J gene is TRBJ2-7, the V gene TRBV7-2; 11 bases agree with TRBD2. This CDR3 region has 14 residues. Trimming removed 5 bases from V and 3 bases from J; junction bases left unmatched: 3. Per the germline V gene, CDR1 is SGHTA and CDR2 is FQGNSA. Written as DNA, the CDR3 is TGTGCCAGCAGCCCCGGACTAGCGGGCTACGAGCAGTACTTC. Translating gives CASSPGLAGYEQYF.

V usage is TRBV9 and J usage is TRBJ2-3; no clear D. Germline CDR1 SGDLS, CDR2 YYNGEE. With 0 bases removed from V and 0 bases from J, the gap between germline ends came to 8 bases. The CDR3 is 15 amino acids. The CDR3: CASSVGQDSTDTQYF. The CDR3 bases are TGTGCCAGCAGCGTAGGTCAGGACAGCACAGATACGCAGTATTTT. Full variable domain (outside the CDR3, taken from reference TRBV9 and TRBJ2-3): DSGVTQTPKHLITATGQRVTLRCSPRSGDLSVYWYQQSLDQGLQFLIQYYNGEERAKGNILERFSAQQFPDLHSELNLSSLELGDSALYFCASSVGQDSTDTQYFGPGTRLTVL.

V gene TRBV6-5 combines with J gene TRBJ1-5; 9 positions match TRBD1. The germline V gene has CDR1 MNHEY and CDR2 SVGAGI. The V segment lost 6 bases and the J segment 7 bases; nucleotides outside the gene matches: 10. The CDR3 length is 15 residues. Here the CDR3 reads CASSPFRQGGQPQHF. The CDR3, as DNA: TGTGCCAGCAGCCCGTTCAGACAGGGGGGCCAGCCCCAGCATTTT.

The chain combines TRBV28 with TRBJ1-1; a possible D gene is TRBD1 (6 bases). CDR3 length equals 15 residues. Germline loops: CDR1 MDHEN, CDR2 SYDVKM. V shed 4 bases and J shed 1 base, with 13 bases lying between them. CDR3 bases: TGTGCCAGCAGTTCACCCAGGGGACCGAACACTGAAGCTTTCTTT. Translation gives CASSSPRGPNTEAFF.

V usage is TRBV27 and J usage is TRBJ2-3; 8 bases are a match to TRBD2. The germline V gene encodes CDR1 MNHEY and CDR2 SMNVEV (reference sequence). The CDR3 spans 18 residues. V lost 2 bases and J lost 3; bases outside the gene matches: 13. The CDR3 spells CASSLRGGTRPRTDTQYF. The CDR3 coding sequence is TGTGCCAGCAGTTTAAGGGGGGGGACTAGGCCGAGGACAGATACGCAGTATTTT.